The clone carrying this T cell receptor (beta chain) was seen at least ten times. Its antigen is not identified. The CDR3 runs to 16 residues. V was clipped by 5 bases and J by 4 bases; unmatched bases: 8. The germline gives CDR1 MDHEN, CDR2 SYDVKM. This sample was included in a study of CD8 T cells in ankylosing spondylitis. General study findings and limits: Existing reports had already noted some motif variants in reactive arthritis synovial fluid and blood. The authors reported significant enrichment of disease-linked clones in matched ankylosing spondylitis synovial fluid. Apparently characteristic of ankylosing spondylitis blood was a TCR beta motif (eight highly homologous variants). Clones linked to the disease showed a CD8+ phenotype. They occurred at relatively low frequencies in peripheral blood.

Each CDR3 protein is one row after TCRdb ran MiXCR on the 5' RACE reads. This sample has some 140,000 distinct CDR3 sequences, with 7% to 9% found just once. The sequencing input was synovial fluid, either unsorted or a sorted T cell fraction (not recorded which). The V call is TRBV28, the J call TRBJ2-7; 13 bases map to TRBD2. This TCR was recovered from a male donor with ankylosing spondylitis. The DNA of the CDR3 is TGTGCCAGCAGTCAACTGGGGACTAGCGGGGAGTACGAGCAGTACTTC. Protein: CASSQLGTSGEYEQYF.